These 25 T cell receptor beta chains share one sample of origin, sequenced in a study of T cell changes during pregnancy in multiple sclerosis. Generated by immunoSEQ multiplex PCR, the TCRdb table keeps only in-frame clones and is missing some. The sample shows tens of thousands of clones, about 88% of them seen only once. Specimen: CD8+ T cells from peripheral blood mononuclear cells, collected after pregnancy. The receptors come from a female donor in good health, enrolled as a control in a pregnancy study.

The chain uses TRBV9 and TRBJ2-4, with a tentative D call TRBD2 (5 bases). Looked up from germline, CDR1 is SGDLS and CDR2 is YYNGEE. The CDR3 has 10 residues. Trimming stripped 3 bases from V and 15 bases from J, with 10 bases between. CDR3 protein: CASSGERLYF. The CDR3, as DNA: TGTGCCAGCAGCGGCGAGCGGCTGTACTTC.

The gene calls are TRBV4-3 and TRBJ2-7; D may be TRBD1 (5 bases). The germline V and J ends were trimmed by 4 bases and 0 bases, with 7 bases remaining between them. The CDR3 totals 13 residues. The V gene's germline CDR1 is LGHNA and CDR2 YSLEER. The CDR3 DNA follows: TGCGCCAGCAGCCTGGACAACTCCTACGAGCAGTACTTC. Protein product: CASSLDNSYEQYF.

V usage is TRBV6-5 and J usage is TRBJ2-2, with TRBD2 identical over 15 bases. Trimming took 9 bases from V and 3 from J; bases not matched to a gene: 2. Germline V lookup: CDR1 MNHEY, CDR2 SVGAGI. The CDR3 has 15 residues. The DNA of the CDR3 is TGTGCCAGTGGGACTAGCGGGGGGCACACCGGGGAGCTGTTTTTT. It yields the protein CASGTSGGHTGELFF.

The CDR3 region is CASSEGGSPEKLFF. CDR3 bases: TGTGCCAGCAGCGAAGGAGGAAGCCCTGAAAAACTGTTTTTT. The chain couples TRBV9 to TRBJ1-4; D gene ambiguous. This CDR3 has 14 residues. The germline V and J ends were trimmed by 3 bases and 7 bases, with 13 bases remaining between them. The germline V gene has CDR1 SGDLS and CDR2 YYNGEE. The full variable domain, completed using reference TRBV9 and TRBJ1-4, is DSGVTQTPKHLITATGQRVTLRCSPRSGDLSVYWYQQSLDQGLQFLIQYYNGEERAKGNILERFSAQQFPDLHSELNLSSLELGDSALYFCASSEGGSPEKLFFGSGTQLSVL.

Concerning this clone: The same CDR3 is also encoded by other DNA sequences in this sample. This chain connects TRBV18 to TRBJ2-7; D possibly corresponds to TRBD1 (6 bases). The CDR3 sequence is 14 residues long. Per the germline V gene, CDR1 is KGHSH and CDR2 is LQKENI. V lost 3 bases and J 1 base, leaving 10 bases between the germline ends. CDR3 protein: CASSPGQGSYEQYF. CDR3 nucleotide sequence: TGTGCCAGCTCACCGGGACAAGGTTCCTACGAGCAGTACTTC.

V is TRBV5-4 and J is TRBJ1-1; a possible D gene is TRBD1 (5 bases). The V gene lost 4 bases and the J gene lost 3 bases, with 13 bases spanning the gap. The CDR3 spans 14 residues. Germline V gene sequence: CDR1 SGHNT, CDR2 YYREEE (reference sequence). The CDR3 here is CASSALGGDTEAFF. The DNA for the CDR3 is TGTGCCAGCAGCGCCCTGGGGGGGGACACTGAAGCTTTCTTT.

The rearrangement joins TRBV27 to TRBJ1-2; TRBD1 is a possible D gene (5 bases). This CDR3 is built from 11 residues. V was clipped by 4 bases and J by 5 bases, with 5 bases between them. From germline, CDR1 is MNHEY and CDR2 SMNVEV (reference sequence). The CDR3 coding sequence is TGTGCCAGCAGTTCAGGGTATGGCTACACCTTC. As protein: CASSSGYGYTF.

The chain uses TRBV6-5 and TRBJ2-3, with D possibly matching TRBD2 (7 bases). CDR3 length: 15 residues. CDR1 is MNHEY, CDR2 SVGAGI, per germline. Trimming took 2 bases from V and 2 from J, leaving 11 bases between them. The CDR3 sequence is CASSYGGGHTDTQYF. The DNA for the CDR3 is TGTGCCAGCAGTTACGGCGGGGGACACACAGATACGCAGTATTTT.

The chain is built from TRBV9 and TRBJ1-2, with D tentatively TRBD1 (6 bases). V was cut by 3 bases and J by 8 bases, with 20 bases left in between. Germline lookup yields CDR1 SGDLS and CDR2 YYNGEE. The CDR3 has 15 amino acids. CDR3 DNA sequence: TGTGCCAGCAGCGGAGATTATGAGGGGGTACAGGGCTACACCTTC. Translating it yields CASSGDYEGVQGYTF.

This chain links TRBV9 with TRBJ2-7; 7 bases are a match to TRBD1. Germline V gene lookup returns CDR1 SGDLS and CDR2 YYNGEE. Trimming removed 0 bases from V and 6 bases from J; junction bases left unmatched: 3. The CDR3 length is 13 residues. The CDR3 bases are TGTGCCAGCAGCGTAGGGACAGGTTCCGAGCAGTACTTC. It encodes CASSVGTGSEQYF. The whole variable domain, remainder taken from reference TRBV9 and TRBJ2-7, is DSGVTQTPKHLITATGQRVTLRCSPRSGDLSVYWYQQSLDQGLQFLIQYYNGEERAKGNILERFSAQQFPDLHSELNLSSLELGDSALYFCASSVGTGSEQYFGPGTRLTVT.

In DNA, the CDR3 is TGTGCCAGCAGTTTTCCAGGTCCCTCCTACGAGCAGTACTTC. It codes for CASSFPGPSYEQYF. This chain connects TRBV7-9 to TRBJ2-7; D gene unclear. Germline V gene data show CDR1 as SEHNR and CDR2 as FQNEAQ (reference sequence). V lost 6 bases and J lost 0, with 12 bases in between. CDR3 length: 14 amino acids.

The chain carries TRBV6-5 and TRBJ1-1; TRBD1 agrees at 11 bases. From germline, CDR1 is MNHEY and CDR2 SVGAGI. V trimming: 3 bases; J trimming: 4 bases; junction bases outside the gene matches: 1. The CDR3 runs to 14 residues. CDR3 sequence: CASSYGTGGTEAFF. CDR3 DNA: TGTGCCAGCAGTTATGGGACAGGGGGCACTGAAGCTTTCTTT.

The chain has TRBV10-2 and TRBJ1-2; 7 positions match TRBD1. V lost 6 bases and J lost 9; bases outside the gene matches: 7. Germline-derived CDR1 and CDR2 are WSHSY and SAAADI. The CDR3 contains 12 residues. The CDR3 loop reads CASSPPGQSYTF. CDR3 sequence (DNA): TGCGCCAGCAGCCCTCCGGGACAGAGCTACACCTTC.

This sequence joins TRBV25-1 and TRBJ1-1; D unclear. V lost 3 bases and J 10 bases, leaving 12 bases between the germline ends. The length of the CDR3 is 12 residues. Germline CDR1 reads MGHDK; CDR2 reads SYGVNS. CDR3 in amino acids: CASSEGRTGAFF. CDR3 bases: TGTGCCAGCAGTGAGGGTCGAACGGGAGCTTTCTTT.

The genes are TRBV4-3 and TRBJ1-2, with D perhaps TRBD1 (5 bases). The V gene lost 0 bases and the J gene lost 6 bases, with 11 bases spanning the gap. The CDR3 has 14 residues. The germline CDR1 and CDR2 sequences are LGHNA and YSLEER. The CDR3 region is CASSQDRDGHGYTF. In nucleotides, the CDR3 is TGCGCCAGCAGCCAAGACAGGGATGGCCATGGCTACACCTTC.

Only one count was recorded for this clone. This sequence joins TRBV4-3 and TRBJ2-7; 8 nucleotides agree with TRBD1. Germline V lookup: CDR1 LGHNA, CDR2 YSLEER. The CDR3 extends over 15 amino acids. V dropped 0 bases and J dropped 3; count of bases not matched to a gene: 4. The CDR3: CASSQDQGAGYEQYF. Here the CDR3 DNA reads TGCGCCAGCAGCCAAGACCAGGGGGCGGGCTACGAGCAGTACTTC.

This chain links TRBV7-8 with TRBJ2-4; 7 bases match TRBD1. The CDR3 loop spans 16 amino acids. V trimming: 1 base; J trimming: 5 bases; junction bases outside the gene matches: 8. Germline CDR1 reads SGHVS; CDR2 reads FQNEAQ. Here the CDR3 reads CASSLVGRGFQNIQYF. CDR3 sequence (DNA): TGTGCCAGCAGCTTAGTGGGCAGGGGGTTCCAAAACATTCAGTACTTC. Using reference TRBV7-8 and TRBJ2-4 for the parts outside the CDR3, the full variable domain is GAGVSQSPRYKVAKRGQDVALRCDPISGHVSLFWYQQALGQGPEFLTYFQNEAQLDKSGLPSDRFFAERPEGSVSTLKIQRTQQEDSAVYLCASSLVGRGFQNIQYFGAGTRLSVL.

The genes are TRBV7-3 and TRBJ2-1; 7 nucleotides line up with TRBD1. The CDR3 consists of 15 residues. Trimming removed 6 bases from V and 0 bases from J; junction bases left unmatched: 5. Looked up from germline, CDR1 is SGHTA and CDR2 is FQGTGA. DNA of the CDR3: TGTGCCAGCAGTTTAGGGACAGACTCCTACAATGAGCAGTTCTTC. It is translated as CASSLGTDSYNEQFF.

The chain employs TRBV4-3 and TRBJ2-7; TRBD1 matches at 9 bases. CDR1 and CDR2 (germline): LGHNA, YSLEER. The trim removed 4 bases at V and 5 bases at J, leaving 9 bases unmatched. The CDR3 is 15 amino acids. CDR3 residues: CASSRTGTGPNEQYF. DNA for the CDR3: TGCGCCAGCAGCCGCACCGGGACAGGGCCCAACGAGCAGTACTTC.

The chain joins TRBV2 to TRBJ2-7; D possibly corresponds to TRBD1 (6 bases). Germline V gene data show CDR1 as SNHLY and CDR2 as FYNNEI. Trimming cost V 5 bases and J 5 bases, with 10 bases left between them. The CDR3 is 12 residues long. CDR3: CASSPQGDEQYF. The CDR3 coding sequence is TGTGCCAGCAGTCCACAGGGAGACGAGCAGTACTTC.

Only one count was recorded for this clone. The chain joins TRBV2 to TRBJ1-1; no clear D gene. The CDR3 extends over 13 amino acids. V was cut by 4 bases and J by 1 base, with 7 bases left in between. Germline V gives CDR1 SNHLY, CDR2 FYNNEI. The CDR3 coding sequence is TGTGCCAGCAGTGCCGACAAGAACACTGAAGCTTTCTTT. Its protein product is CASSADKNTEAFF.

The CDR3 spells CASSQDPRQNTGELFF. The CDR3 bases are TGTGCCAGCAGCCAAGATCCGCGACAGAACACCGGGGAGCTGTTTTTT. V and J are TRBV4-2 and TRBJ2-2; D remains ambiguous. In germline, CDR1 is LGHNA, CDR2 YNFKEQ. The CDR3 is made up of 16 amino acids. Trimming cost V 0 bases and J 1 base, with 9 bases left between them.

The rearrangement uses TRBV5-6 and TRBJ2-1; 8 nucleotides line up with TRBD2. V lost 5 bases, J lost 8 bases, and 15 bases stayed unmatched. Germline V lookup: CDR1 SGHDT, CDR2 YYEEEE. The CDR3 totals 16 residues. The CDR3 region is CASSFERGRTTDEQFF. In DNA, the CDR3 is TGTGCCAGCAGTTTTGAGCGGGGGAGGACGACAGATGAGCAGTTCTTC.

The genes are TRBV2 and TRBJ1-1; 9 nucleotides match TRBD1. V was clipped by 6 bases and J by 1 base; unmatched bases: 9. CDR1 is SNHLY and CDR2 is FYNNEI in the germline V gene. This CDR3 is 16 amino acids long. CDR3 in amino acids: CASRATGGTTNTEAFF. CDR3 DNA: TGTGCCAGCAGGGCGACAGGGGGAACAACGAACACTGAAGCTTTCTTT.

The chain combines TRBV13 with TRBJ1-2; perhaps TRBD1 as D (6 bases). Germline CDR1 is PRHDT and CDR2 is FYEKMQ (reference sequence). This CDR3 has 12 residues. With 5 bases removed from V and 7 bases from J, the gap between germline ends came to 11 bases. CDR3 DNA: TGTGCCAGCAGCGTCTCCAGGGGTGGCTACACCTTC. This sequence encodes CASSVSRGGYTF.